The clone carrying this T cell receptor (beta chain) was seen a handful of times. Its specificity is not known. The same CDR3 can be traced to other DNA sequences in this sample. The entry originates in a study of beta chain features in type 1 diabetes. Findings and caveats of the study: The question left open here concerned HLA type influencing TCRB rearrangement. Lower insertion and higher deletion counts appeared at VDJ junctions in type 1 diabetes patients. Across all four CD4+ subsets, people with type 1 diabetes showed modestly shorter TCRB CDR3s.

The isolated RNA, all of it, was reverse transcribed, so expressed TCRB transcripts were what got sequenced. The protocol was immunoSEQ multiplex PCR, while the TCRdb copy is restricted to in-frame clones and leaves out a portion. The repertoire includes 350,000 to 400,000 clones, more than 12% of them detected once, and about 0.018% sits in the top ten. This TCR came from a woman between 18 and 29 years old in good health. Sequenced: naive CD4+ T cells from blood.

CDR3 residues: CASSYSYRNTEAFF. The CDR3 nucleotides read TGTGCCAGCAGTTACTCGTACAGGAACACTGAAGCTTTCTTT. This chain links TRBV6-5 with TRBJ1-1; no clear D gene. Trimming shortened V by 0 bases and J by 1 base, and 6 bases separated the two germline ends. The CDR3 is 14 amino acids. Per the germline V gene, CDR1 is MNHEY and CDR2 is SVGAGI.